The rows below give T cell receptor beta chains drawn from one sample of a study of response to subunit inactivated influenza vaccine. From the RT-PCR reads, TCRdb called clonotypes with MiXCR, one entry per CDR3 protein. The sample contains around 520,000 distinct CDR3 sequences, about 25% of which appear only once. The sequencing used CD4+ T cells sorted from PBMCs, collected less than 6 days after vaccination. Source of these receptors: a man in his fifties or sixties who received an inactivated influenza vaccine. CDR3s include the opening cysteine and the closing phenylalanine or tryptophan. Fields, in order: clone size, J gene, V gene, D gene, CDR3 DNA, CDR3 protein. D genes are given only for firm matches. Size tells how often a clone was seen (once, few, many) or the class of an expanded clone, and some rows leave it out.

. | TRBJ2-3 | TRBV24-1 | . | TGTGCCACCAGTGACCCAAAGGTGGTCGGGGGAAGAGATACGCAGTATTTT | CATSDPKVVGGRDTQYF
. | TRBJ2-5 | TRBV20-1 | TRBD2 | TGCAGTGCCATAGCGGGAAGACACCAAGAGACCCAGTACTTC | CSAIAGRHQETQYF
few | TRBJ2-7 | TRBV11-2 | . | TGTGCCAGCAGCTTAGTGTTCACGGGAGTAGCGCCAAAAACCTACGAGCAGTACTTC | CASSLVFTGVAPKTYEQYF
. | TRBJ2-2 | TRBV10-3 | TRBD1 | TGTGCCATCAGTGAGTCCGGGACAGGGAGCACCGGGGAGCTGTTTTTT | CAISESGTGSTGELFF
few | TRBJ1-4 | TRBV4-3 | . | TGCGCCAGCAGCCACGAACTGGAGGACAGTTATGAAAAACTGTTTTTT | CASSHELEDSYEKLFF
. | TRBJ1-1 | TRBV5-1 | . | TGCGCCAGCAGCTTGCTAATCGGGATGAACACTGAAGCTTTCTTT | CASSLLIGMNTEAFF
few | TRBJ2-1 | TRBV7-2 | TRBD2 | TGTGCCAGCAGCTTAGCCGGGACTATGAATGAGCAGTTCTTC | CASSLAGTMNEQFF
many | TRBJ2-3 | TRBV7-3 | . | TGTGCCAGCAGCTTCGGGATTACAGATACGCAGTATTTT | CASSFGITDTQYF
. | TRBJ2-1 | TRBV6-1 | . | TGTGCCAGCAGGGCCCGGGGCCCCAGCTCCTACAATGAGCAGTTCTTC | CASRARGPSSYNEQFF
few | TRBJ2-1 | TRBV7-8 | . | TGTGCCAGCAGCCCGAGACAGGCTTCCAATGAGCAGTTCTTC | CASSPRQASNEQFF
. | TRBJ2-7 | TRBV7-2 | . | TGTGCCAGCAGCTTATCGCCCACGGGTACCTACGAGCAGTACTTC | CASSLSPTGTYEQYF
. | TRBJ2-5 | TRBV6-1 | . | TGTGCCAGCAGTCCAATGGACGGGGGGACCCAGTACTTC | CASSPMDGGTQYF
few | TRBJ2-3 | TRBV5-1 | . | TGCGCCAGCAGCTTTTCCCTAGATACGCAGTATTTT | CASSFSLDTQYF
. | TRBJ2-3 | TRBV2 | TRBD1 | TGTGCCAGCAGTGGTCAGGGGGTCGCAGATACGCAGTATTTT | CASSGQGVADTQYF
. | TRBJ2-7 | TRBV18 | TRBD2 | TGTGCCAGCTCATCCCGGACTAGCGGGACCGAGCAGTACTTC | CASSSRTSGTEQYF
. | TRBJ2-3 | TRBV18 | . | TGTGCCAGCTCACCACGGCGGGACGGCACAGATACGCAGTATTTT | CASSPRRDGTDTQYF
few | TRBJ2-5 | TRBV20-1 | TRBD2 | TGCAGTGCCATTAGGGCGGGGGGGCGTAAACAACAAGAGACCCAGTACTTC | CSAIRAGGRKQQETQYF
. | TRBJ2-7 | TRBV28 | TRBD1 | TGTGCCAGCAGTTTATGGGACAGGGCCTCCTACGAGCAGTACTTC | CASSLWDRASYEQYF
few | TRBJ1-1 | TRBV29-1 | . | TGCAGCGTCGACACAGGGTTCAAAGAAGCTTTCTTT | CSVDTGFKEAFF
. | TRBJ2-1 | TRBV28 | . | TGTGCCAGCAGAGTGCCCTCATACAATGAGCAGTTCTTC | CASRVPSYNEQFF
. | TRBJ2-1 | TRBV15 | TRBD2 | TGTGCCACCAGCAGAGGAACGGGAGGGTACAATGAGCAGTTCTTC | CATSRGTGGYNEQFF
many | TRBJ1-1 | TRBV6-1 | . | TGTGCCAGCAGTGATACTGAAGCTTTCTTT | CASSDTEAFF
. | TRBJ2-1 | TRBV7-3 | TRBD2 | TGTGCCAGCAGCCTAAACCCCGGACTAGCGATTGAGCAGTTCTTC | CASSLNPGLAIEQFF
. | TRBJ2-1 | TRBV5-1 | . | TGCGCCAGCAGCTTGGCAGCCGGGGCCTCCTACAATGAGCAGTTCTTC | CASSLAAGASYNEQFF
. | TRBJ1-1 | TRBV15 | . | TGTGCCACCAGCAGACCGAATGGGGAAGCTTTCTTT | CATSRPNGEAFF
. | TRBJ2-3 | TRBV29-1 | TRBD1 | TGCAGCGTCCAGGGGGTCGGAAGCACAGATACGCAGTATTTT | CSVQGVGSTDTQYF